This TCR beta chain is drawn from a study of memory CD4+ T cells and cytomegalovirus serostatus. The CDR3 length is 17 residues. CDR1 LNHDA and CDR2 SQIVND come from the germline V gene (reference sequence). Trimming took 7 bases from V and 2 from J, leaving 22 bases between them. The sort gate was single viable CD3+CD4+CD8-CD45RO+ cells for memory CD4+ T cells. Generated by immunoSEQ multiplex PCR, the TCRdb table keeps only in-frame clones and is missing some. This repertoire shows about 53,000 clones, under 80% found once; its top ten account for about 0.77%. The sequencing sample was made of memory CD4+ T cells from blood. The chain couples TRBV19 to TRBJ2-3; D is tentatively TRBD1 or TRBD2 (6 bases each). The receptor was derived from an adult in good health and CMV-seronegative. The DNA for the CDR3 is TGTGCCAGTACCGGAGAGGGGGGAGGCAGATACACAGATACGCAGTATTTT. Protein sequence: CASTGEGGGRYTDTQYF.